The following is a TCR beta chain sequence with its context. The antigen is not known. The Oncomine TCR Beta short-read assay was what sequenced the DNA obtained from cultured CD4+ T cells. After culture, CD4+ T cells served as the source for genomic DNA extraction. TCRdb used MiXCR to reprocess the PCR reads, holding one entry per CDR3 protein. The sample holds 10,000 to 15,000 distinct CDR3 sequences, around 67% seen once. V shed 6 bases and J shed 0 bases, with 12 bases lying between them. The CDR3 loop spans 15 amino acids. The germline V gene has CDR1 SGHAT and CDR2 FQNNGV. This specimen belongs to a study of vaccination and CD4 T cells after COVID-19. Study-wide background: Convalescent patients gave post-COVID blood a median around 91 days post-diagnosis, range 35 to 161.

This sample's treatment: roughly ten-day PBMC culture with coronavirus spike peptide pools or control peptides (ViraFEST assay). The TCR was taken from a human donor who had recovered from COVID-19. This chain links TRBV11-2 with TRBJ2-1; D is unclear. The sequenced material came from CD4+ T cells from blood, cultured in vitro. CDR3 in amino acids: CASRHQTSSYNEQFF. In DNA form, the CDR3 reads TGTGCCAGCAGACACCAGACTTCCTCCTACAATGAGCAGTTCTTC.